The 27 T cell receptor beta chains below all came from one sample that was sequenced in a study of shared clonotypes between healthy human individuals. Only CD45RO-negative cells positively selected for CCR7 counted as naive CD8 cells, so terminally differentiated effector memory CD45RA+ cells were excluded. Method: immunoSEQ multiplex PCR; TCRdb's copy keeps in-frame clones and lacks some. The sample carries about 2,100,000 clones, roughly 91% recorded once. The sequenced sample was naive CD8+ T cells from PBMCs. These receptors were obtained from a man younger than 30 in good health. Some clones in this sample may be carry-over from other donors' samples.

The rearrangement joins TRBV6-1 to TRBJ1-2; tentatively, D is TRBD1 (6 bases). Germline CDR1 MNHNS, CDR2 SASEGT. The V and J ends lost 1 base and 6 bases respectively, with 12 bases between them. This CDR3 has 14 residues. The CDR3 sequence is CASSEVVQGNGYTF. The CDR3 DNA follows: TGTGCCAGCAGTGAAGTCGTCCAGGGGAATGGCTACACCTTC.

To note about this clone: Other DNA variants within this sample encode the same CDR3. The chain employs TRBV9 and TRBJ2-7; tentative D call: TRBD1 (5 bases). Germline lookup yields CDR1 SGDLS and CDR2 YYNGEE. The CDR3 runs to 15 residues. V lost 0 bases, J lost 0 bases, and 10 bases lay in between. In nucleotides, the CDR3 is TGTGCCAGCAGCGTAGCTTCAGGGCCCTCCTACGAGCAGTACTTC. It yields the protein CASSVASGPSYEQYF. The full variable domain, with the rest looked up from reference TRBV9 and TRBJ2-7, is DSGVTQTPKHLITATGQRVTLRCSPRSGDLSVYWYQQSLDQGLQFLIQYYNGEERAKGNILERFSAQQFPDLHSELNLSSLELGDSALYFCASSVASGPSYEQYFGPGTRLTVT.

The chain recombines TRBV19 with TRBJ2-1; D possibly corresponds to TRBD1 (5 bases). V was cut by 3 bases and J by 3 bases, with 15 bases left in between. There are 16 residues in the CDR3. The germline CDR1 and CDR2 sequences are LNHDA and SQIVND (reference sequence). CDR3 sequence reads: CASSIDQRGGYNEQFF. CDR3 DNA: TGTGCCAGTAGTATTGATCAAAGGGGCGGCTACAATGAGCAGTTCTTC.

V usage is TRBV30 and J usage is TRBJ2-1; D assignment may be TRBD1 or TRBD2 (6 bases each). Per germline, CDR1 GTSNPN and CDR2 SVGIG (reference sequence). V lost 1 base, J lost 5 bases, and 9 bases lay in between. This CDR3 contains 13 residues. The CDR3 loop is CAWSGRGHNEQFF. The DNA of the CDR3 is TGTGCCTGGAGTGGTCGGGGGCACAATGAGCAGTTCTTC.

Concerning this clone itself: This specimen includes other DNA sequences encoding the same CDR3. The gene calls are TRBV19 and TRBJ1-1; possibly TRBD1 for D (5 bases). There are 13 residues in the CDR3. The germline gives CDR1 LNHDA, CDR2 SQIVND (reference sequence). Trimming stripped 2 bases from V and 4 bases from J, with 8 bases between. CDR3 nucleotide sequence: TGTGCCAGTAGTATAATGGGGGGCACTGAAGCTTTCTTT. Translating gives CASSIMGGTEAFF.

J is TRBJ1-2 and V is TRBV28; D not resolved. There are 13 residues in the CDR3. Between the trimmed V and J ends, which lost 3 bases and 4 bases, there was a span of 9 bases. Germline lookup yields CDR1 MDHEN and CDR2 SYDVKM. The CDR3 DNA sequence: TGTGCCAGCAGTTTCGATCGGGGCTATGGCTACACCTTC. This translates into CASSFDRGYGYTF.

This chain joins TRBV7-3 and TRBJ2-3, with TRBD2 matching over 9 bases. From germline, CDR1 is SGHTA and CDR2 FQGTGA. This CDR3 contains 15 residues. J gave up 2 bases and V 3 bases, and 3 bases lay outside the gene matches. This CDR3 is CASSFASGVTDTQYF. The DNA of the CDR3 is TGTGCCAGCAGCTTCGCTAGCGGGGTCACAGATACGCAGTATTTT. Complete variable domain (other parts from reference TRBV7-3 and TRBJ2-3): GAGVSQTPSNKVTEKGKYVELRCDPISGHTALYWYRQSLGQGPEFLIYFQGTGAADDSGLPNDRFFAVRPEGSVSTLKIQRTERGDSAVYLCASSFASGVTDTQYFGPGTRLTVL.

The chain uses TRBV9 and TRBJ1-2; D might be TRBD1 (5 bases). Germline CDR1 SGDLS, CDR2 YYNGEE. V dropped 2 bases and J dropped 3 bases, with 14 bases sitting between them. The CDR3 is 15 residues long. This CDR3 reads CASSVGGRVDYGYTF. In nucleotides, the CDR3 is TGTGCCAGCAGCGTCGGAGGCAGGGTGGACTATGGCTACACCTTC. Looking up the rest from reference TRBV9 and TRBJ1-2 gives the full variable domain: DSGVTQTPKHLITATGQRVTLRCSPRSGDLSVYWYQQSLDQGLQFLIQYYNGEERAKGNILERFSAQQFPDLHSELNLSSLELGDSALYFCASSVGGRVDYGYTFGSGTRLTVV.

There are a few counts of this clone. This chain connects TRBV28 to TRBJ2-1; 12 bases agree with TRBD2. The length of the CDR3 is 15 residues. Losses at the gene ends were 5 bases for V and 2 bases for J; bases not matched to a gene: 1. From germline, CDR1 is MDHEN and CDR2 SYDVKM. CDR3 protein: CASSPSGRAYNEQFF. In DNA form, the CDR3 reads TGTGCCAGCAGTCCTAGCGGGAGGGCCTACAATGAGCAGTTCTTC.

This clone was seen once. The rearrangement joins TRBV18 to TRBJ2-7; D may be TRBD1 (6 bases). Germline V gives CDR1 KGHSH, CDR2 LQKENI. V lost 3 bases and J 8 bases, leaving 17 bases between the germline ends. The CDR3 runs 14 residues. In DNA form, the CDR3 reads TGTGCCAGCTCACCGCAGGGGAAGCGGTACAAGCAGTACTTC. Its translation is CASSPQGKRYKQYF.

The rearrangement joins TRBV30 to TRBJ1-5; maybe TRBD1 (5 bases). CDR1 is GTSNPN and CDR2 is SVGIG in the germline V gene (reference sequence). V was cut by 0 bases and J by 7 bases, with 13 bases left in between. The CDR3 extends over 14 amino acids. The CDR3 DNA follows: TGTGCCTGGAGTGTACTGGGACCCCGGCAGCCCCAGCATTTT. Translated, it gives CAWSVLGPRQPQHF.

V gene TRBV11-2 combines with J gene TRBJ1-2; 10 bases align to TRBD1. Germline V gene data show CDR1 as SGHAT and CDR2 as FQNNGV. CDR3 length: 13 residues. V gave up 5 bases and J gave up 8 bases; unmatched junction bases: 5. DNA for the CDR3: TGTGCCAGCAGCCCCGGGACAGGGGCCGGCTACACCTTC. Translating it yields CASSPGTGAGYTF.

The chain has TRBV14 and TRBJ2-1, with 7 positions matching TRBD2. V lost 5 bases, J lost 4 bases, and 2 bases stayed unmatched. Germline V CDR1 and CDR2: SGHDN, FVKESK. This CDR3 contains 13 residues. For the CDR3, the DNA is TGTGCCAGCAGCTCAGCGGGATACAATGAGCAGTTCTTC. Residues: CASSSAGYNEQFF.

The chain has TRBV29-1 and TRBJ2-2; 7 positions match TRBD2. The germline V gene encodes CDR1 SQVTM and CDR2 ANQGSEA. V was pared by 6 bases and J by 2 bases, with 12 bases of the junction left unmatched. There are 16 residues in the CDR3. The CDR3 DNA follows: TGCAGCGTCCGGGGGGTGGCCTTGTTAAACACCGGGGAGCTGTTTTTT. It translates to CSVRGVALLNTGELFF.

The rearrangement joins TRBV2 to TRBJ2-5, with 7 bases matching TRBD2. The CDR3 loop spans 16 amino acids. J was trimmed by 4 bases and V by 7 bases; bases with no gene match: 15. From germline, CDR1 is SNHLY and CDR2 FYNNEI. The CDR3 nucleotides are TGTGCCAGCAATCGGTGGGAGGGGTCGAGAGGAGAGACCCAGTACTTC. It specifies CASNRWEGSRGETQYF. Using reference TRBV2 and TRBJ2-5 for the parts outside the CDR3, the full variable domain is EPEVTQTPSHQVTQMGQEVILRCVPISNHLYFYWYRQILGQKVEFLVSFYNNEISEKSEIFDDQFSVERPDGSNFTLKIRSTKLEDSAMYFCASNRWEGSRGETQYFGPGTRLLVL.

The gene calls are TRBV7-9 and TRBJ2-2; D possibly corresponds to TRBD1 (6 bases). Germline assignment: CDR1 SEHNR and CDR2 FQNEAQ (reference sequence). V was clipped by 4 bases and J by 2 bases, with 14 bases between them. The CDR3 is 16 amino acids. The CDR3 is CASSSRTAYNTGELFF. The CDR3 nucleotides are TGTGCCAGCAGCTCAAGGACAGCCTATAACACCGGGGAGCTGTTTTTT.

The V call is TRBV5-1, the J call TRBJ2-1; TRBD2 agrees at 12 bases. The junction had 4 bases not matched to a gene; V was cut back by 4 bases and J by 5 bases. CDR1 is SGHRS, CDR2 YFSETQ, per germline. The CDR3 spans 15 residues. The CDR3 sequence is CASSPRTSGDNEQFF. The CDR3 coding sequence is TGCGCCAGCAGCCCCAGGACTAGCGGGGACAATGAGCAGTTCTTC.

V gene TRBV9 combines with J gene TRBJ1-2; D gene uncertain. CDR3 length: 14 residues. Between the trimmed V and J ends, which lost 1 base and 6 bases, there was a span of 13 bases. Germline lookup yields CDR1 SGDLS and CDR2 YYNGEE. The CDR3 protein is CASSVMGGMNGYTF. DNA for the CDR3: TGTGCCAGCAGCGTAATGGGAGGGATGAATGGCTACACCTTC.

V gene TRBV7-9 combines with J gene TRBJ2-3; TRBD2 matches 13 bases. Germline CDR1 and CDR2: SEHNR and FQNEAQ (reference sequence). This CDR3 contains 16 residues. Germline trimming cut 4 bases from V and 3 bases from J; bases unmatched to any gene: 4. This CDR3 is CASSSTSGRATDTQYF. CDR3 DNA: TGTGCCAGCAGCTCTACTAGCGGGAGGGCAACAGATACGCAGTATTTT.

In regard to this clone: Within the sample, other DNA sequences also encode this same CDR3. The chain is built from TRBV27 and TRBJ2-1; 13 nucleotides align to TRBD2. The CDR3 runs 14 residues. Germline V gene sequence: CDR1 MNHEY, CDR2 SMNVEV (reference sequence). V lost 5 bases and J lost 9; bases outside the gene matches: 4. Here the CDR3 DNA reads TGTGCCAGCAGTCCAGGACTAGCGGGAGTTGAGCAGTTCTTC. It encodes CASSPGLAGVEQFF.

Concerning this clone: Other DNA sequences within the sample encode an identical CDR3. The chain employs TRBV27 and TRBJ2-2; 9 bases align to TRBD2. This CDR3 comprises 15 residues. Germline values: CDR1 MNHEY, CDR2 SMNVEV (reference sequence). The V gene end was trimmed by 1 base and the J gene end by 4 bases; junction bases not matched to a gene: 1. The CDR3 coding sequence is TGTGCCAGCAGTTTATTAGCGGGAGTCACCGGGGAGCTGTTTTTT. Translating it yields CASSLLAGVTGELFF.

This clone was detected only once. This sequence joins TRBV7-3 and TRBJ2-2, with 7 bases matching TRBD2. V lost 5 bases to trimming and J lost 6 bases; unmatched junction nucleotides: 9. The CDR3 length is 15 residues. Per the germline V gene, CDR1 is SGHTA and CDR2 is FQGTGA. CDR3 protein: CASSPVSGLSGELFF. The DNA of the CDR3 is TGTGCCAGCAGCCCAGTTAGCGGGTTATCCGGGGAGCTGTTTTTT.

V usage is TRBV27 and J usage is TRBJ2-2; no definite D call. V was pared by 3 bases and J by 0 bases, with 8 bases between. The CDR3 covers 15 residues. Germline V CDR1 and CDR2: MNHEY, SMNVEV (reference sequence). CDR3 loop: CASSFGSSNTGELFF. The CDR3, as DNA: TGTGCCAGCAGTTTTGGCTCCTCGAACACCGGGGAGCTGTTTTTT.

The CDR3 DNA follows: TGTGCCAGCAGTTTGGTCCCAGGGGGCGGCGCAGATACGCAGTATTTT. Its protein product is CASSLVPGGGADTQYF. V usage is TRBV27 and J usage is TRBJ2-3, with 8 positions matching TRBD1. Germline assignment: CDR1 MNHEY and CDR2 SMNVEV (reference sequence). The CDR3 loop spans 16 amino acids. V gave up 3 bases and J gave up 4 bases; unmatched junction bases: 9.

V and J are TRBV5-1 and TRBJ1-1; no reliable D call. Germline V lookup: CDR1 SGHRS, CDR2 YFSETQ. Between the trimmed V and J ends, which lost 4 bases and 8 bases, there was a span of 15 bases. The CDR3 spans 13 residues. CDR3 nucleotide sequence: TGCGCCAGCAGCCAAACCACTAGGGAAGAAGCTTTCTTT. This translates into CASSQTTREEAFF.

The J gene is TRBJ2-5, the V gene TRBV30, with a possible D match to TRBD1 (6 bases). The J call may be mistaken, given a closer DNA end match to TRBJ2-7. The CDR3 runs 12 residues. Germline CDR1 GTSNPN, CDR2 SVGIG (reference sequence). As DNA, the CDR3 is TGTGCCTGGAAGAGGGGGTATTACGAGCAGTACTTC. It specifies CAWKRGYYEQYF.

The V call is TRBV28, the J call TRBJ2-7; D unclear. This CDR3 has 14 amino acids. The germline V and J ends were trimmed by 1 base and 3 bases, with 10 bases remaining between them. Germline CDR1 reads MDHEN; CDR2 reads SYDVKM. Here the CDR3 DNA reads TGTGCCAGCAGTTTATTTGGGCCGAGCTACGAGCAGTACTTC. Translated: CASSLFGPSYEQYF. The variable domain in full, with the rest retrieved from reference TRBV28 and TRBJ2-7, is DVKVTQSSRYLVKRTGEKVFLECVQDMDHENMFWYRQDPGLGLRLIYFSYDVKMKEKGDIPEGYSVSREKKERFSLILESASTNQTSMYLCASSLFGPSYEQYFGPGTRLTVT.